The 24 T cell receptor beta chains given below trace back to one sample, sequenced in a study of blood T cell repertoires in COVID-19. Sequencing used immunoSEQ multiplex PCR; TCRdb keeps in-frame clones, though not all of them. The sample holds 120,000 to 150,000 clones; approximately 82% are singletons and the top ten take around 15%. The sample comprised peripheral blood. These receptor sequences come from a human donor with acute or convalescent COVID-19. The donor label of this sample is uncertain.

The chain employs TRBV27 and TRBJ1-2; D may be TRBD1 (5 bases). This CDR3 is built from 13 residues. From germline, CDR1 is MNHEY and CDR2 SMNVEV (reference sequence). The V gene lost 5 bases and the J gene lost 8 bases, with 15 bases spanning the gap. The CDR3 DNA reads as TGTGCCAGCAGTCCAACGGGGGTGAAGGGCTACACCTTC. It is translated as CASSPTGVKGYTF.

This chain connects TRBV2 to TRBJ1-5, with D maybe TRBD1 (6 bases). Trimming left V 6 bases short and J 0 bases short, with 18 bases between. The germline CDR1 and CDR2 sequences are SNHLY and FYNNEI. The CDR3 runs to 17 residues. The CDR3 bases are TGTGCCAGCAGGGTGGTCGGGGGGCGTTTTAGCAATCAGCCCCAGCATTTT. This sequence encodes CASRVVGGRFSNQPQHF.

The chain recombines TRBV7-9 with TRBJ2-7; D is possibly TRBD2 (5 bases). Germline V lookup: CDR1 SEHNR, CDR2 FQNEAQ (reference sequence). Trimming pared 2 bases from V and 2 bases from J, leaving 10 bases between. The CDR3 contains 14 residues. CDR3 protein: CASSLSFGTYEQYF. In nucleotides, the CDR3 is TGTGCCAGCAGCTTAAGCTTCGGGACCTACGAGCAGTACTTC.

V usage is TRBV5-1 and J usage is TRBJ2-3; 9 bases are a match to TRBD1. The germline V gene encodes CDR1 SGHRS and CDR2 YFSETQ. The length of the CDR3 is 15 residues. The J segment lost 5 bases and the V segment lost 1 base, leaving 5 bases of the junction unmatched. CDR3 sequence reads: CASSLPGQGRDTQYF. The CDR3 DNA reads as TGCGCCAGCAGCTTGCCCGGACAGGGGAGAGATACGCAGTATTTT.

V gene TRBV7-2 combines with J gene TRBJ1-5; 9 nucleotides agree with TRBD1. Looked up from germline, CDR1 is SGHTA and CDR2 is FQGNSA. Trimming removed 1 base from V and 6 bases from J; junction bases left unmatched: 4. This CDR3 comprises 15 residues. This CDR3 reads CASSLVDRGSQPQHF. The CDR3 coding sequence is TGTGCCAGCAGCTTAGTGGACAGGGGAAGTCAGCCCCAGCATTTT.

The CDR3, as DNA: TGTGCCATCAGTGAGATGGTAGGGGTTCCCTACGAGCAGTACTTC. It is translated as CAISEMVGVPYEQYF. The chain joins TRBV10-3 to TRBJ2-7; a possible D gene is TRBD1 (5 bases). This CDR3 contains 15 residues. The V and J ends lost 2 bases and 2 bases respectively, with 13 bases between them. Germline lookup yields CDR1 ENHRY and CDR2 SYGVKD.

The chain carries TRBV12-1 and TRBJ1-5; the D call in the table, TRBD1, was not verified against the DNA. TRBV12-1 is shown as a pseudogene. The CDR3 extends over 19 amino acids. Here the CDR3 reads CASSFEAGSGARSNQPQHF. The CDR3 DNA sequence: TGTGCCAGCAGCTTTGAAGCAGGGTCTGGAGCCAGGTCCAATCAGCCCCAGCATTTT.

This chain joins TRBV3-1 (or the pseudogene TRBV3-2) and TRBJ1-1; TRBD1 agrees at 8 bases. CDR1 and CDR2 (germline): LGHDT, YNNKEL (reference sequence). Trimming at V came to 6 bases and at J to 11 bases, leaving 11 bases not matched to a gene. This CDR3 has 13 amino acids. The CDR3 sequence is CASRGDRPYGAFF. The DNA of the CDR3 is TGTGCCAGCAGGGGGGACAGGCCATACGGGGCTTTCTTT.

V gene TRBV3-1 (or the pseudogene TRBV3-2) combines with J gene TRBJ2-3; TRBD2 matches at 10 bases. The CDR3 length is 21 residues. The germline CDR1 and CDR2 sequences are LGHDT and YNNKEL (reference sequence). The trim removed 4 bases at V and 5 bases at J, leaving 24 bases unmatched. The CDR3 reads CASSRPPGGLAGVAVQDTQYF. The CDR3 DNA sequence: TGTGCCAGCAGCCGCCCCCCGGGAGGGCTAGCGGGGGTAGCTGTTCAAGATACGCAGTATTTT.

The chain's CDR3 is CASSLLLAGDLTYNEQFF. The CDR3 region has the DNA TGTGCCAGCAGCCTATTACTAGCGGGGGACCTGACCTACAATGAGCAGTTCTTC. The chain has TRBV4-2 and TRBJ2-1; TRBD2 matches 11 bases. Germline V gene data show CDR1 as LGHNA and CDR2 as YNFKEQ. The CDR3 contains 18 residues. J was trimmed by 2 bases and V by 4 bases; bases with no gene match: 10.

This clone was picked up one time. J is TRBJ2-3 and V is TRBV7-2; the D gene is possibly TRBD1 (6 bases). V lost 2 bases and J lost 4, with 10 bases in between. Germline assignment: CDR1 SGHTA and CDR2 FQGNSA. This CDR3 comprises 14 residues. CDR3 DNA sequence: TGTGCCAGCAGCTTACCAGGGGTAGCAGATACGCAGTATTTT. Protein: CASSLPGVADTQYF.

The chain employs TRBV7-2 and TRBJ2-3, with a tentative D call TRBD1 (5 bases). From germline, CDR1 is SGHTA and CDR2 FQGNSA. Trimming removed 7 bases at V and 2 bases at J, with 13 bases between. The CDR3 sequence is 14 residues long. The CDR3 region is CASKDKRSTDTQYF. CDR3 in DNA: TGTGCCAGCAAGGACAAACGGTCCACAGATACGCAGTATTTT.

The chain couples TRBV5-4 to TRBJ1-2; D is uncertain. V dropped 0 bases and J dropped 7 bases, with 16 bases sitting between them. This CDR3 is 15 amino acids long. Per germline, CDR1 SGHNT and CDR2 YYREEE (reference sequence). CDR3 residues: CASSLEGLGEGGYTF. DNA of the CDR3: TGTGCCAGCAGCTTGGAAGGACTCGGGGAGGGTGGCTACACCTTC.

This clone was recorded a few times. The rearrangement links TRBV12-3 or TRBV12-4 to TRBJ1-2; 8 bases align to TRBD1. The CDR3 has 13 residues. V lost 2 bases, J lost 5 bases, and 1 base stayed unmatched. Here the CDR3 DNA reads TGTGCCAGCAGTTTAACAGGGGGGTATGGCTACACCTTC. Amino acids: CASSLTGGYGYTF.

The V gene is TRBV4-1, the J gene TRBJ1-4; 7 bases map to TRBD1. V lost 3 bases and J lost 8; bases outside the gene matches: 12. The CDR3 runs 16 residues. Germline V gives CDR1 MGHRA, CDR2 YSYEKL. CDR3 amino acids: CASSQTPGGLVEKLFF. For the CDR3, the DNA is TGCGCCAGCAGCCAGACTCCAGGGGGATTAGTCGAAAAACTGTTTTTT.

The V call is TRBV5-1, the J call TRBJ2-3, with 10 bases fitting TRBD2. V lost 3 bases, J lost 3 bases, and 7 bases stayed unmatched. The CDR3 sequence is 16 residues long. The V gene's germline CDR1 is SGHRS and CDR2 YFSETQ. The CDR3 coding sequence is TGCGCCAGCAGCTGGGGGTCTAGCGGGGGAACAGATACGCAGTATTTT. Encoded protein: CASSWGSSGGTDTQYF. The full variable domain, its missing parts supplied by reference TRBV5-1 and TRBJ2-3, is KAGVTQTPRYLIKTRGQQVTLSCSPISGHRSVSWYQQTPGQGLQFLFEYFSETQRNKGNFPGRFSGRQFSNSRSEMNVSTLELGDSALYLCASSWGSSGGTDTQYFGPGTRLTVL.

This chain uses TRBV5-4 with TRBJ1-2, with TRBD1 matching 8 bases. The CDR3 sequence is 15 residues long. Germline assignment: CDR1 SGHNT and CDR2 YYREEE (reference sequence). V dropped 2 bases and J dropped 0; count of bases not matched to a gene: 3. CDR3 sequence: CASSFSGGANYGYTF. Here the CDR3 DNA reads TGTGCCAGCAGCTTCTCAGGGGGCGCTAACTATGGCTACACCTTC.

V gene TRBV5-1 combines with J gene TRBJ1-1, with 9 nucleotides matching TRBD1. The J segment lost 5 bases and the V segment lost 0 bases, leaving 5 bases of the junction unmatched. Germline CDR1 SGHRS, CDR2 YFSETQ. This CDR3 has 15 residues. The CDR3 nucleotides are TGCGCCAGCAGCTTGGAGGGACAGGGAGCAACTGAAGCTTTCTTT. Protein: CASSLEGQGATEAFF.

The chain uses TRBV19 and TRBJ2-3; no firm D call. Between the trimmed V and J ends, which lost 6 bases and 1 base, there was a span of 8 bases. The CDR3 is 13 residues long. In germline, CDR1 is LNHDA, CDR2 SQIVND (reference sequence). The CDR3 DNA is TGTGCCAGTAGGAGCAGGCGCACAGATACGCAGTATTTT. It codes for CASRSRRTDTQYF. The full variable domain, its missing parts supplied by reference TRBV19 and TRBJ2-3, is DGGITQSPKYLFRKEGQNVTLSCEQNLNHDAMYWYRQDPGQGLRLIYYSQIVNDFQKGDIAEGYSVSREKKESFPLTVTSAQKNPTAFYLCASRSRRTDTQYFGPGTRLTVL.

This sequence joins TRBV20-1 and TRBJ1-5; D remains ambiguous. The V gene's germline CDR1 is DFQATT and CDR2 SNEGSKA (reference sequence). V was cut by 3 bases and J by 0 bases, with 12 bases left in between. The CDR3 sequence is 15 residues long. CDR3 protein: CSASAARGSNQPQHF. The CDR3 nucleotides read TGCAGTGCTAGTGCCGCCCGGGGTAGCAATCAGCCCCAGCATTTT.

The J gene is TRBJ1-2, the V gene TRBV7-9; the match to TRBD1 covers 9 bases. The CDR3 spans 16 residues. CDR1 is SEHNR and CDR2 is FQNEAQ in the germline V gene (reference sequence). The junction had 13 bases not matched to a gene; V was cut back by 3 bases and J by 8 bases. The CDR3 here is CASSFSLGQGNRGYTF. The CDR3 DNA reads as TGTGCCAGCAGCTTTTCCTTAGGACAGGGGAACCGCGGCTACACCTTC.

This chain links TRBV6-2 or TRBV6-3 with TRBJ2-7; maybe TRBD1 (5 bases). V gave up 5 bases and J gave up 2 bases, with 13 bases separating them. The CDR3 is 14 amino acids. Germline V gene lookup returns CDR1 MNHEY and CDR2 SVGEGT. This chain's CDR3 is CASSQQVYPYEQYF. The CDR3 DNA reads TGTGCCAGCAGTCAACAGGTCTACCCCTACGAGCAGTACTTC.

CDR3: CASSLLNTNTGELFF. DNA for the CDR3: TGTGCCAGCAGCTTACTTAACACGAACACCGGGGAGCTGTTTTTT. The genes are TRBV7-2 and TRBJ2-2; no definite D call. V gave up 2 bases and J gave up 0 bases, with 7 bases separating them. Germline CDR1 is SGHTA and CDR2 is FQGNSA. This CDR3 has 15 amino acids.

Only one count was recorded for this clone. The same CDR3 also results from other DNA sequences found in this sample. V and J are TRBV4-3 and TRBJ1-1; D gene uncertain. The CDR3 runs to 13 residues. Looked up from germline, CDR1 is LGHNA and CDR2 is YSLEER. The V and J ends lost 0 bases and 4 bases respectively, with 6 bases between them. CDR3 bases: TGCGCCAGCAGCCAAGATCCAGGCACTGAAGCTTTCTTT. Translating it yields CASSQDPGTEAFF.